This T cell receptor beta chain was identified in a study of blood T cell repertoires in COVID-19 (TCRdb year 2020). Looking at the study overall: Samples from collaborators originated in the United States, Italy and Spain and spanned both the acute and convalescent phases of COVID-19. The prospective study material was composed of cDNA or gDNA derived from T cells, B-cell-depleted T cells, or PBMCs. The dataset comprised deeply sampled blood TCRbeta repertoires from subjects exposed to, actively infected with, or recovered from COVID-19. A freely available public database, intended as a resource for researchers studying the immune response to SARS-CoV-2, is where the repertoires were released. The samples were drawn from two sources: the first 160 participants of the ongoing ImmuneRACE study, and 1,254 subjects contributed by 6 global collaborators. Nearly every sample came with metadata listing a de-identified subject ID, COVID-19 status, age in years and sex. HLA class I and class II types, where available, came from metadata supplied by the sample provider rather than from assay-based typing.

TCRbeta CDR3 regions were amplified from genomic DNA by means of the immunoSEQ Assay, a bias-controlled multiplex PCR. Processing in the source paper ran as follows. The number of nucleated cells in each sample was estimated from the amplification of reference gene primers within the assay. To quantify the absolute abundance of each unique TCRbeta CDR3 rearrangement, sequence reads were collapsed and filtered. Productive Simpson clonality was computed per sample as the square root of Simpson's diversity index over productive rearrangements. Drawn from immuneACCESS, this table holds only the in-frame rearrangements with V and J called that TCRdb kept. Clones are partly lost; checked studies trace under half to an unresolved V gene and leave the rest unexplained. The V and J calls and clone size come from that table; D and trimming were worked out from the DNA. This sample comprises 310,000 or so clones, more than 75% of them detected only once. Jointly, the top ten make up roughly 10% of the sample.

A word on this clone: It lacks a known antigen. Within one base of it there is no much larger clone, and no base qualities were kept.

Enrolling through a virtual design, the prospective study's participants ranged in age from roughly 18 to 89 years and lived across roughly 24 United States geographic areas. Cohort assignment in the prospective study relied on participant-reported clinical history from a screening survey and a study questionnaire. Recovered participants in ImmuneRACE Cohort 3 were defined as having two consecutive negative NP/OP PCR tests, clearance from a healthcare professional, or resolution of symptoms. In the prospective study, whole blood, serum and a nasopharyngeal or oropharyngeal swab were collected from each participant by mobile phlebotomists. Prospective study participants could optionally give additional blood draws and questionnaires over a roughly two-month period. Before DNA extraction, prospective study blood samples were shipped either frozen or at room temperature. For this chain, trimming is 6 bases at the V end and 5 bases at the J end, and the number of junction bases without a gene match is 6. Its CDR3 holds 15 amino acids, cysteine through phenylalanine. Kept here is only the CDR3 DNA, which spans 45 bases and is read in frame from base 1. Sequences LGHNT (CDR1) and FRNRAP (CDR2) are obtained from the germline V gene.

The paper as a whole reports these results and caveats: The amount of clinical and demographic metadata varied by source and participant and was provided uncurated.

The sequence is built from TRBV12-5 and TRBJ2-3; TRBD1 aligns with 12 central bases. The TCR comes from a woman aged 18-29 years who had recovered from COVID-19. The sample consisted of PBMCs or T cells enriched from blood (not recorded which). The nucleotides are TGTGCTAGTGGATCGGGACAGGGGGCTGTAGATACGCAGTATTTT. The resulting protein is CASGSGQGAVDTQYF.